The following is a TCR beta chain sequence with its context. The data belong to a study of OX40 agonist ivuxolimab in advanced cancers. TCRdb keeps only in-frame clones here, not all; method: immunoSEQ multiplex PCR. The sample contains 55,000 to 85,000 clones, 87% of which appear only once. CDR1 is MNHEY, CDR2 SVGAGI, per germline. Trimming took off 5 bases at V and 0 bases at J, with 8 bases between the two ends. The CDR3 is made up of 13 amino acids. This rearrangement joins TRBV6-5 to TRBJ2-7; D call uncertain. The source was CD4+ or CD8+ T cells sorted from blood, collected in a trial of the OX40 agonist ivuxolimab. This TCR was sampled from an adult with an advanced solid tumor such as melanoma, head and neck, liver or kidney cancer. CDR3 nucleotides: TGTGCCAGCAGTCCTCAGAGCTCCTACGAGCAGTACTTC. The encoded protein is CASSPQSSYEQYF.